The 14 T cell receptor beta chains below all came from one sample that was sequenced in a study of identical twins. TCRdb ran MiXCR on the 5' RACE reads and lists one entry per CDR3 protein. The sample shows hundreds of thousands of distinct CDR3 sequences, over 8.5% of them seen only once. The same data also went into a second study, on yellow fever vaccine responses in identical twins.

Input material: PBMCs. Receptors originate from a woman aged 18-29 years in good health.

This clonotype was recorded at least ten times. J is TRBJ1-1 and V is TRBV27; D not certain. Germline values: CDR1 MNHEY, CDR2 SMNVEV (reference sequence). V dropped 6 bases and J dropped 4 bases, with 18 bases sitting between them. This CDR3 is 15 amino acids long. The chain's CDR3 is CASSLRHPEGTEAFF. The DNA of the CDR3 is TGTGCCAGCAGCCTCAGACATCCCGAGGGCACTGAAGCTTTCTTT.

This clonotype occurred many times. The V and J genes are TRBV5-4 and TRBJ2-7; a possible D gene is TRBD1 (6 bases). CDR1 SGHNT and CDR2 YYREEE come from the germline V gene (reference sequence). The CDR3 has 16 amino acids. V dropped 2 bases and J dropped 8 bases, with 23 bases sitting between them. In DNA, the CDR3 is TGTGCCAGCAGCTTATCTATTGACAGGAGTGAGCCGAAGCAGTACTTC. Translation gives CASSLSIDRSEPKQYF.

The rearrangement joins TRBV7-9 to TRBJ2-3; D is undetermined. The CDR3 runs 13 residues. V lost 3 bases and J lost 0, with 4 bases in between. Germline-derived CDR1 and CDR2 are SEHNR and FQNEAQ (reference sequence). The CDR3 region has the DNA TGTGCCAGCAGCTTCATTAGCACAGATACGCAGTATTTT. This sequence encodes CASSFISTDTQYF. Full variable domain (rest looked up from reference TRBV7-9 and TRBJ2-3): DTGVSQNPRHKITKRGQNVTFRCDPISEHNRLYWYRQTLGQGPEFLTYFQNEAQLEKSRLLSDRFSAERPKGSFSTLEIQRTEQGDSAMYLCASSFISTDTQYFGPGTRLTVL.

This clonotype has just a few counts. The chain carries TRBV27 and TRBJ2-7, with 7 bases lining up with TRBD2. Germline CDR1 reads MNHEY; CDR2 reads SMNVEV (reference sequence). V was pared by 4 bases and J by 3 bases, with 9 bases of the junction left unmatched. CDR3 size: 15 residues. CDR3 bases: TGTGCCAGCAGTTCCGTTAGCGGGCCTTACTACGAGCAGTACTTC. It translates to CASSSVSGPYYEQYF.

The CDR3 DNA is TGCGCCAGCCGGGACAGGGGTAATTCACCCCTCCACTTT. Translation: CASRDRGNSPLHF. The genes are TRBV5-1 and TRBJ1-6; 10 bases map to TRBD1. CDR1 SGHRS and CDR2 YFSETQ come from the germline V gene. Germline trimming cut 7 bases from V and 6 bases from J; bases unmatched to any gene: 1. The CDR3 totals 13 residues.

CDR3 DNA sequence: TGTGCCAGCAGCAAGTGGATTTTGGACAGGAACACCGGGGAGCTGTTTTTT. Protein product: CASSKWILDRNTGELFF. The chain is built from TRBV6-2 or TRBV6-3 and TRBJ2-2; D is perhaps TRBD1 (6 bases). The V end lost 6 bases, the J end lost 1 base, and 18 bases lay between the germline ends. CDR3 length: 17 residues. CDR1 and CDR2 (germline): MNHEY, SVGEGT.

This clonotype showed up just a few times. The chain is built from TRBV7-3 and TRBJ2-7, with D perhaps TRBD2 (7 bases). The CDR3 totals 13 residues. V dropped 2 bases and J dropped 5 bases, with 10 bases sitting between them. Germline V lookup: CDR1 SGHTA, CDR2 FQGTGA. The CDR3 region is CASSLSGGHEQYF. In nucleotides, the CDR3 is TGTGCCAGCAGCTTATCCGGGGGGCACGAGCAGTACTTC.

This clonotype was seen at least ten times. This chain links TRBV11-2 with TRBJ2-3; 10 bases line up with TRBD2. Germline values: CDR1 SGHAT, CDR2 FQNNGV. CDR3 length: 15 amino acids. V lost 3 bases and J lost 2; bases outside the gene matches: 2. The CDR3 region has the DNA TGTGCCAGCAGCTTGGGACTAGCGTACACAGATACGCAGTATTTT. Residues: CASSLGLAYTDTQYF.

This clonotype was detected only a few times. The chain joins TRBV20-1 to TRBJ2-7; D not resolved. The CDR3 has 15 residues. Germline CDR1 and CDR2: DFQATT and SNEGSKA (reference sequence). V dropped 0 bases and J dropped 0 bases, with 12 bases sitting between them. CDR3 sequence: CSARDLETSSYEQYF. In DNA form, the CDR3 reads TGCAGTGCTAGAGATCTGGAGACGAGCTCCTACGAGCAGTACTTC.

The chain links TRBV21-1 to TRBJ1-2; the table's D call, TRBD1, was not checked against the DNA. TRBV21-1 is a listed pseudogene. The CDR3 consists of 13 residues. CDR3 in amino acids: CASSNFRVYGYTF. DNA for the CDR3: TGTGCCAGCAGCAACTTCAGGGTCTATGGCTACACCTTC.

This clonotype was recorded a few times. The DNA of the CDR3 is TGTGCCAGCAGTCCAAAGATCTTTTTCTCAGAGACCCAGTACTTC. Amino acids: CASSPKIFFSETQYF. The chain uses TRBV27 and TRBJ2-5; no firm D call. The germline V gene encodes CDR1 MNHEY and CDR2 SMNVEV (reference sequence). V was pared by 5 bases and J by 4 bases, with 17 bases between. The CDR3 loop spans 15 amino acids.

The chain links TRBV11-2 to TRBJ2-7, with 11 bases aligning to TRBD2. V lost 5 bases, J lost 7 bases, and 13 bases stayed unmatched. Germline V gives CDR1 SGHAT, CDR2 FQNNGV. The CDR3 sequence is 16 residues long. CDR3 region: CASSPLGTSGLTEQYF. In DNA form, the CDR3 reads TGTGCCAGCAGCCCATTAGGGACTAGCGGTTTAACGGAGCAGTACTTC.

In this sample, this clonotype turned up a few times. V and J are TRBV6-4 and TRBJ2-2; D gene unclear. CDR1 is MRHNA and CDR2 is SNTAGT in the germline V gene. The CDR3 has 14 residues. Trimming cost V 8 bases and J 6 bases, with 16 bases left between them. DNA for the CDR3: TGTGCCAGCCAGTCGGTACCTCGAGCCGGGGAGCTGTTTTTT. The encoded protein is CASQSVPRAGELFF.

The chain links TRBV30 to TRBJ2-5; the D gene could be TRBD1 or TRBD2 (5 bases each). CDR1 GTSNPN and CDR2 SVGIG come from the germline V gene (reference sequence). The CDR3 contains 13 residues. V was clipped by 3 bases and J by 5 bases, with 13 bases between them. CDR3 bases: TGTGCCTGGAGCCTTGGGGGAATGGAGACCCAGTACTTC. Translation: CAWSLGGMETQYF.